This paragraph reports one T cell receptor beta chain. This record belongs to a study of OX40 agonist ivuxolimab in advanced cancers. Looking at the study overall: Intravenous ivuxolimab at 0.01 to 10 mg/kg was given to patients every 2 weeks.

With autoimmune disease history or systemic immunosuppression, patients were excluded. Repertoires were generated with immunoSEQ multiplex PCR, while TCRdb's copy carries only in-frame clones and drops some. The sample carries about 72,000 clones, approximately 90% recorded once. Sample: CD4+ or CD8+ T cells sorted from blood, taken in a trial of the OX40 agonist ivuxolimab. The receptor was derived from an adult with an advanced solid tumor such as melanoma, head and neck, liver or kidney cancer.

The CDR3 protein is CASSLSGTSTDTQYF. Written as DNA, the CDR3 is TGTGCCAGCAGCTTAAGCGGGACCAGCACAGATACGCAGTATTTT. V usage is TRBV11-1 and J usage is TRBJ2-3, with 7 nucleotides matching TRBD2. Trimming at V came to 2 bases and at J to 0 bases, leaving 2 bases not matched to a gene. The germline V gene has CDR1 SGHAT and CDR2 FQDESV (reference sequence). The CDR3 is 15 amino acids.